Listed below are T cell receptor beta chains from one sample, sequenced in a study of post-analysis software for immune sequencing data. From the PCR reads, TCRdb called clonotypes with MiXCR, one entry per CDR3 protein. Of 600,000 to 750,000 distinct CDR3 sequences in the sample, 55% to 70% are singletons; the top ten hold 11%. Sequenced material: blood. These receptors all stem from a girl aged 2 to 10 with multiple sclerosis. CDR3s include the opening cysteine and the closing phenylalanine or tryptophan. The D gene is left open where the match is weak. Clone size is not always given. Where it is, it says once, few, many or a class for expanded clones.

>TRBV7-9|.|.|TRBJ2-1
CASSSNPGSVYEQFF
TGTGCCAGCAGCTCAAATCCGGGGTCAGTTTATGAGCAGTTCTTC
>TRBV29-1|TRBD1|few|TRBJ2-5
CSVEDRGQGAKTQYF
TGCAGCGTTGAAGATCGGGGGCAGGGGGCAAAGACCCAGTACTTC
>TRBV7-2|.|few|TRBJ2-1
CASSFRRGTEQFF
TGTGCCAGCAGCTTCAGAAGGGGCACTGAGCAGTTCTTC
>TRBV12-3/TRBV12-4|.|.|TRBJ1-2
CASSLPGQYYGYTF
TGTGCCAGCAGTTTACCTGGGCAGTACTATGGCTACACCTTC
>TRBV5-1|TRBD1|.|TRBJ2-5
CASSTGTDKETQYF
TGCGCCAGCAGCACCGGGACAGACAAAGAGACCCAGTACTTC
>TRBV7-2|.|.|TRBJ2-6
CACSLGVPGANVLTF
TGTGCCTGCAGCTTGGGGGTCCCTGGGGCCAACGTCCTGACTTTC
>TRBV28|.|.|TRBJ1-2
CASSLLRGYTF
TGTGCCAGCAGTTTATTGAGAGGCTACACCTTC
>TRBV6-5|.|.|TRBJ2-1
CASSYNEGHEQFF
TGTGCCAGCAGTTACAATGAGGGTCATGAGCAGTTCTTC
>TRBV5-1|.|.|TRBJ2-7
CASSLEGSFTYEQYF
TGCGCCAGCAGCTTGGAAGGGTCCTTTACCTACGAGCAGTACTTC
>TRBV2|TRBD1|.|TRBJ1-6
CASSLQGGGNSPLHF
TGTGCCAGCAGTCTCCAGGGGGGGGGAAATTCACCCCTCCACTTT
>TRBV7-9|.|.|TRBJ2-1
CASSSGLAKYNEQFF
TGTGCCAGCAGCTCGGGACTCGCCAAATACAATGAGCAGTTCTTC
>TRBV5-1|.|.|TRBJ2-7
CASSIGMGEQYF
TGCGCCAGCAGCATCGGAATGGGAGAGCAGTACTTC
>TRBV9|.|.|TRBJ2-3
CASSDWRDTQYF
TGTGCCAGCAGCGACTGGCGGGATACGCAGTATTTT
>TRBV20-1|TRBD2|.|TRBJ2-3
CSARDQLGLAGVQDTQYF
TGCAGTGCTAGAGACCAATTAGGACTAGCGGGAGTACAAGATACGCAGTATTTT
>TRBV24-1|.|.|TRBJ2-3
CATSRGSQPDTQYF
TGTGCCACCAGTCGGGGGAGTCAGCCAGATACGCAGTATTTT
>TRBV6-5|.|.|TRBJ1-1
CASSYEQGNTEAFF
TGTGCCAGCAGTTACGAACAGGGGAACACTGAAGCTTTCTTT
>TRBV7-2|TRBD2|.|TRBJ2-1
CASSSGERGGPNEQFF
TGTGCCAGCAGCTCTGGGGAGCGGGGGGGCCCCAATGAGCAGTTCTTC
>TRBV5-1|TRBD2|.|TRBJ2-3
CASSLFLAGGPDTQYF
TGCGCCAGCAGCTTGTTTTTAGCGGGGGGCCCAGATACGCAGTATTTT
>TRBV20-1|.|.|TRBJ2-7
CSAKKGQYYEQYF
TGCAGTGCAAAAAAAGGACAGTACTACGAGCAGTACTTC
>TRBV20-1|.|few|TRBJ1-2
CSARVVEQGRRGYTF
TGCAGTGCTAGGGTCGTCGAGCAGGGCCGGCGTGGCTACACCTTC
>TRBV20-1|TRBD2|.|TRBJ2-2
CSAREGLAGNTGELFF
TGCAGTGCTAGGGAGGGACTAGCGGGCAACACCGGGGAGCTGTTTTTT
>TRBV6-1|.|few|TRBJ2-7
CASSEDGGSSYEQYF
TGTGCCAGCAGTGAAGATGGGGGGAGCTCCTACGAGCAGTACTTC
>TRBV6-5|TRBD1|.|TRBJ2-7
CASRRQGAWEQYF
TGTGCCAGCAGAAGACAGGGGGCATGGGAGCAGTACTTC
>TRBV20-1|TRBD1|.|TRBJ1-6
CSASLFDRDGSSPLHF
TGCAGTGCTAGCCTTTTCGACAGGGACGGCTCTTCACCCCTCCACTTT
>TRBV7-9|.|few|TRBJ1-1
CASSSSDRAMNTEAFF
TGTGCCAGCAGCTCCTCGGACAGAGCCATGAACACTGAAGCTTTCTTT
>TRBV5-6|.|.|TRBJ2-3
CASNDLRVGGTDTQYF
TGTGCCAGCAACGACCTCAGGGTTGGGGGGACAGATACGCAGTATTTT
>TRBV6-5|.|once|TRBJ1-2
CASSYRTFNYGYTF
TGTGCCAGCAGTTACAGGACGTTTAACTATGGCTACACCTTC
>TRBV20-1|.|.|TRBJ1-5
CSAQEELGIQPQHF
TGCAGTGCTCAAGAGGAGCTGGGGATTCAGCCCCAGCATTTT
>TRBV6-6|TRBD1|few|TRBJ2-7
CASSYYGQGDEQYF
TGTGCCAGCAGTTACTATGGACAGGGGGACGAGCAGTACTTC
>TRBV2|TRBD1|.|TRBJ2-3
CASSQTGVSTDTQYF
TGTGCCAGCAGTCAGACAGGGGTTAGCACAGATACGCAGTATTTT
>TRBV27|.|.|TRBJ2-4
CASSLSPTLALSNKNIQYF
TGTGCCAGCAGTCTAAGTCCAACCCTGGCTCTAAGTAATAAAAACATTCAGTACTTC
>TRBV6-1|.|few|TRBJ2-5
CASSEGQNQETQYF
TGTGCCAGCAGCGAGGGACAAAATCAAGAGACCCAGTACTTC
>TRBV7-9|.|.|TRBJ2-3
CASSLEHTDTQYF
TGTGCCAGCAGCTTAGAACACACAGATACGCAGTATTTT
>TRBV6-2/TRBV6-3|.|.|TRBJ2-3
CASSYSRVRTTPGWPDTQYF
TGTGCCAGCAGTTACTCGAGAGTCCGGACTACCCCCGGGTGGCCGGATACGCAGTATTTT
>TRBV6-6|.|once|TRBJ1-2
CASGEGGSYGYTF
TGTGCCAGCGGTGAGGGGGGGTCCTATGGCTACACCTTC
>TRBV20-1|TRBD1|.|TRBJ2-1
CSASRDRGLLSSYNEQFF
TGCAGTGCTTCACGAGACAGGGGCCTTCTTAGCTCCTACAATGAGCAGTTCTTC
>TRBV5-1|.|.|TRBJ2-1
CASSLDLAGNEQFF
TGCGCCAGCAGCTTGGATCTAGCAGGGAATGAGCAGTTCTTC
>TRBV12-3/TRBV12-4|.|.|TRBJ1-6
CASSRNGVNSPLHF
TGTGCCAGCAGTCGAAATGGGGTTAATTCACCCCTCCACTTT
>TRBV13|.|.|TRBJ1-1
CASSQSSGLGTEAFF
TGTGCCAGCAGCCAATCTTCGGGACTCGGCACTGAAGCTTTCTTT
>TRBV15|TRBD1|.|TRBJ2-7
CATSRTGLNYEQYF
TGTGCCACCAGCAGGACAGGGCTAAACTACGAGCAGTACTTC
>TRBV6-1|TRBD1|few|TRBJ2-7
CASNKDRVEEEQYF
TGTGCCAGCAATAAGGACAGGGTTGAGGAGGAGCAGTACTTC
>TRBV12-3/TRBV12-4|TRBD2|.|TRBJ2-7
CASRTSGQGEQYF
TGTGCCAGCCGGACTAGCGGGCAAGGGGAGCAGTACTTC
>TRBV20-1|.|once|TRBJ2-1
CSARDQQGAMNNEQFF
TGCAGTGCTAGAGATCAGCAGGGAGCGATGAACAATGAGCAGTTCTTC
>TRBV7-9|TRBD2|.|TRBJ2-1
CASSSTGLAYPHEQFF
TGTGCCAGCAGCTCAACGGGACTAGCCTACCCCCATGAGCAGTTCTTC
>TRBV20-1|TRBD2|.|TRBJ2-7
CSARGTSGGGYEQYF
TGCAGTGCTAGAGGGACTAGCGGAGGTGGCTACGAGCAGTACTTC
>TRBV7-8|.|.|TRBJ2-5
CASSLEGGLETQYF
TGTGCCAGCAGCTTAGAGGGGGGGTTGGAGACCCAGTACTTC
>TRBV12-3/TRBV12-4|.|.|TRBJ1-2
CASSLQSYYGYTF
TGTGCCAGCAGTTTACAGTCTTACTATGGCTACACCTTC
>TRBV13|.|few|TRBJ2-7
CASSSRGAYEQYF
TGTGCCAGCAGCTCCAGGGGGGCGTACGAGCAGTACTTC
>TRBV7-2|.|.|TRBJ1-2
CASSSWTTYGYTF
TGTGCCAGCAGCTCCTGGACAACTTATGGCTACACCTTC
>TRBV20-1|.|.|TRBJ1-5
CAEGFNQPQHF
TGCGCGGAAGGGTTCAATCAGCCCCAGCATTTT
>TRBV20-1|.|.|TRBJ1-5
CSARDQGQSSNQPQHF
TGCAGTGCTAGAGATCAGGGGCAGTCTAGCAATCAGCCTCAGCATTTT
>TRBV20-1|.|.|TRBJ2-5
CSARRTGLPQETQYF
TGCAGTGCTCGACGTACTGGACTACCCCAAGAGACCCAGTACTTC
>TRBV20-1|TRBD2|.|TRBJ2-3
CSAPRAGSTDTQYF
TGCAGTGCCCCCCGAGCGGGGAGCACAGATACGCAGTATTTT